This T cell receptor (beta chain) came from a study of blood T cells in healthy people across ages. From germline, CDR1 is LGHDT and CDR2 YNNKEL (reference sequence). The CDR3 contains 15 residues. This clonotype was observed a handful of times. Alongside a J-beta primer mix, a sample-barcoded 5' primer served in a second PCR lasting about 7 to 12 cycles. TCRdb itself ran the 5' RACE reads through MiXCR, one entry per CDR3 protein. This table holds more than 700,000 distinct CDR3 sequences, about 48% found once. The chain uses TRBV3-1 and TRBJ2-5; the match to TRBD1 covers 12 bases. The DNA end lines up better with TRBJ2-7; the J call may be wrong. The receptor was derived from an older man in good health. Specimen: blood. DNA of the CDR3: TGTGCCAGCAGCCAATCCGGGACAGGGGGCCTCGAGCAGTACTTC. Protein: CASSQSGTGGLEQYF.